Listed below are T cell receptor beta chains from one sample, sequenced in a study. TCRdb independently ran MiXCR on the RT-PCR reads; one entry per CDR3 protein. This sample has about 680,000 distinct CDR3 sequences, with 13% to 15% found just once. Specimen: memory CD4+ T cells from blood. The receptors originated from a female donor in good health, serving as a healthy control. Both conserved end residues are part of each CDR3. D genes are given only for firm matches. Rows give clone size only sometimes, using once, few, many, or a class for an expanded clone.

d_call	v_call	clone_size	j_call	cdr3_nt	cdr3_aa
NA	TRBV20-1	NA	TRBJ2-5	TGCAGTGCTAGTTTATTCGGGGGCCTATCGAAAGAGACCCAGTACTTC	CSASLFGGLSKETQYF
NA	TRBV18	NA	TRBJ2-7	TGTGCCAGCTCACCGACGACTGTAGACTACGAGCAGTACTTC	CASSPTTVDYEQYF
NA	TRBV27	NA	TRBJ2-7	TGTGCCAGCACAGTCCGCGCGGGGACCTCCTACGAGCAGTACTTC	CASTVRAGTSYEQYF
TRBD1	TRBV5-1	NA	TRBJ2-5	TGCGCCAGCAGCTTGTTAGGGGGCACACAAGAGACCCAGTACTTC	CASSLLGGTQETQYF
NA	TRBV6-1	NA	TRBJ1-1	TGTGCCACCGCCCAGGGCGGATCAGGCTTTGAAGCTTTCTTT	CATAQGGSGFEAFF
NA	TRBV7-3	NA	TRBJ1-1	TGTGCCAGCAGCTCCTACATGGGGACTGAAGCTTTCTTT	CASSSYMGTEAFF
TRBD2	TRBV5-6	many	TRBJ2-4	TGTGCCAGCAGCTTTATGGGAGGGGCCAAAAACATTCAGTACTTC	CASSFMGGAKNIQYF
NA	TRBV15	NA	TRBJ1-4	TGTGCCACAACCGAACAGCATAATGAAAAACTGTTTTTT	CATTEQHNEKLFF
NA	TRBV7-2	few	TRBJ1-3	TGTGCCAGCAGCTTAGCGGCGAGAAACACCATATATTTT	CASSLAARNTIYF
NA	TRBV20-1	few	TRBJ2-7	TGCAGTGCCCGCGCTACAGTCTCCAGCGAGCAGTACTTC	CSARATVSSEQYF
NA	TRBV11-3	NA	TRBJ2-4	TGTGCCAGCAGCGGGACCCAAAACATTCAGTACTTC	CASSGTQNIQYF
NA	TRBV5-1	NA	TRBJ2-7	TGCGCCAGCCTAGATGCGGACAGTCTGGGCGAGCAGTACTTC	CASLDADSLGEQYF
NA	TRBV20-1	few	TRBJ2-2	TGCAGTGCCCTCCCGAAGCAGGGGTCGAACACCGGGGAGCTGTTTTTT	CSALPKQGSNTGELFF
NA	TRBV7-9	NA	TRBJ2-5	TGTGCCAGCAGCTTAAACAGTAACCTCCAAGAGACCCAGTACTTC	CASSLNSNLQETQYF
NA	TRBV7-2	NA	TRBJ2-5	TGTGCCAGCAGCCGCCGAGGGTCTAAAGAGACCCAGTACTTC	CASSRRGSKETQYF
TRBD1	TRBV5-6	few	TRBJ2-7	TGTGCCAGCAGCTTGGCCCTTTATACCGGGACAGGGGGTGTCTACGAGCAGTACTTC	CASSLALYTGTGGVYEQYF
NA	TRBV4-2	many	TRBJ2-7	TGTGCCAGCAGCCCAAGAGCAGGGGCCTACGAGCAGTACTTC	CASSPRAGAYEQYF
TRBD1	TRBV9	NA	TRBJ1-3	TGTGCCAGCAGCTACACAGGGGTTGGAAACACCATATATTTT	CASSYTGVGNTIYF
NA	TRBV5-6	NA	TRBJ1-6	TGTGCCAGCAGCCGGGACACGGGGAATTATCCCCTCCACTTT	CASSRDTGNYPLHF
NA	TRBV7-2	many	TRBJ2-5	TGTGCCAGCAGCTTAGGGACGGGCCGGGAGACCCAGTACTTC	CASSLGTGRETQYF
NA	TRBV7-2	few	TRBJ2-5	TGTGCCAGCAGCTATTCTAGCGAGTCCCAAGAGACCCAGTACTTC	CASSYSSESQETQYF
NA	TRBV11-1	NA	TRBJ2-7	TGTGCCAGCAGCTTAGATGTAAATTCCTACGAGCAGTACTTC	CASSLDVNSYEQYF
NA	TRBV28	NA	TRBJ2-5	TGTGCCAGCACCAGAATGGAACCTCAACGCAGTATGGAGACCCAGTACTTC	CASTRMEPQRSMETQYF
NA	TRBV7-2	NA	TRBJ2-7	TGTGCCAGCAGCTTCCATTATACCCCTTCCTACGAGCAGTACTTC	CASSFHYTPSYEQYF
NA	TRBV6-6	few	TRBJ1-5	TGTGCCAGCAGTCCGACAATCTCTGTCCAGCCCCAGCATTTT	CASSPTISVQPQHF
TRBD1	TRBV7-2	NA	TRBJ1-2	TGTGCCAGCAGCACAAGACAGGGGGCCGCGGATGGCTACACCTTC	CASSTRQGAADGYTF
NA	TRBV6-5	many	TRBJ1-6	TGTGCCAGCAGCAGAGAAGTGGCCTCCTATAATTCACCCCTCCACTTT	CASSREVASYNSPLHF
TRBD2	TRBV6-6	NA	TRBJ2-3	TGTGCCAGCAGTTACCCCAGACAGGAAGGACTAGCGGGTAGCACAGATACGCAGTATTTT	CASSYPRQEGLAGSTDTQYF
NA	TRBV3-1	once	TRBJ2-5	TGTGCCAGCAGCCCTACCCAGTTGGGGACCCAGTACTTC	CASSPTQLGTQYF
NA	TRBV20-1	NA	TRBJ1-2	TGCAGTGCTTCTAACTATGGCTACACCTTC	CSASNYGYTF
TRBD2	TRBV5-1	few	TRBJ2-7	TGCGCCAGCAGGTCGGGAGGGCCGGGGGAGCAGTACTTC	CASRSGGPGEQYF